The clone carrying this T cell receptor beta chain was seen at least ten times. The target antigen is unknown. The study's library attached unique molecular identifiers to single cDNA molecules. TCRdb fed the RACE reads into MiXCR, producing one record per CDR3 protein. The sample gives 65,000 to 95,000 distinct CDR3 sequences, approximately 6.6% of which show up once; 1.3% is in the top ten. J gave up 0 bases and V 4 bases, and 11 bases lay outside the gene matches. Germline CDR1 is LGHNA and CDR2 is YNFKEQ. CDR3 length: 18 amino acids. This record belongs to a study of human T cells and chemical hapten exposure. At the level of the study: A mostly female patient group had alopecia areata, totalis or universalis. Study-wide results and limits: TCRs whose frequency exceeded 1 in 1000 remained the same following DPC sensitization. Controls had significantly fewer large CDR3 similarity clusters than were formed by expanded TCRs.

The time point: patch test 2, 6 weeks after DPC sensitization. Specified treatment: therapeutic diphenylcyclopropenone sensitization with weekly scalp DPC. This clonotype was sampled from a woman in her 30s with alopecia areata. Some clones in this sample may be carry-over from other donors' samples. The sequenced sample was whole blood, obtained in connection with sensitization to the hapten diphenylcyclopropenone (DPC). This chain links TRBV4-2 with TRBJ2-3; 9 nucleotides match TRBD2. Written as DNA, the CDR3 is TGTGCCAGCAGCCCGACCGGGACTAGCCAAACAAGCACAGATACGCAGTATTTT. Its translation: CASSPTGTSQTSTDTQYF.